This section outlines one T cell receptor beta chain sequence together with its context. The sample comes from a study of blood T cell repertoires in COVID-19. Across the whole study: Both acute and convalescent COVID-19 samples were obtained from the United States, Italy and Spain. T cells, B-cell-depleted T cells, or PBMCs supplied cDNA or gDNA.

The V gene lost 1 base and the J gene lost 5 bases, with 5 bases spanning the gap. This CDR3 is built from 13 residues. Germline values: CDR1 SEHNR, CDR2 FQNEAQ (reference sequence). Assay used: immunoSEQ multiplex PCR; TCRdb lists only in-frame clones, some missing. The sample lists approximately 220,000 clones, approximately 83% occurring once. This sequence joins TRBV7-9 and TRBJ2-2; D not resolved. The sample consisted of peripheral blood. This TCR came from a woman aged 60-75 years with acute or convalescent COVID-19. DNA for the CDR3: TGTGCCAGCAGCTTAGTTTTAACCGGGGAGCTGTTTTTT. Protein product: CASSLVLTGELFF.